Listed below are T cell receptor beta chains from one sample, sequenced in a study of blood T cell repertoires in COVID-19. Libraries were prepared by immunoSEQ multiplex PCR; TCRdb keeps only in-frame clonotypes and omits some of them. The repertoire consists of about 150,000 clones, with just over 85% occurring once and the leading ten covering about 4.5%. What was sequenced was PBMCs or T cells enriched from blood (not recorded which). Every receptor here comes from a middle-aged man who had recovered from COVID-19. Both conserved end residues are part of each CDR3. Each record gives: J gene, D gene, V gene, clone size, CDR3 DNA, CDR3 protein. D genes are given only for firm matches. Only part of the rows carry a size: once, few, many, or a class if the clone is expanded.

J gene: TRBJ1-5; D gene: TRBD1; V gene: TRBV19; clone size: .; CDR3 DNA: TGTGCCAGTAGTGCGGGGACAGATAGTAGCAATCAGCCCCAGCATTTT; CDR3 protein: CASSAGTDSSNQPQHF
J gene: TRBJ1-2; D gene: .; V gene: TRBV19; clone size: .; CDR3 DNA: TGTGCCAGTAGTACCGTAGAAAGGACAACCGGCTACACCTTC; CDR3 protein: CASSTVERTTGYTF
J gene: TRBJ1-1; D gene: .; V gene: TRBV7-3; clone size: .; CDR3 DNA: TGTGCCAGCAGCTCGGACAAATACACTGAAGCTTTCTTT; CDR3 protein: CASSSDKYTEAFF
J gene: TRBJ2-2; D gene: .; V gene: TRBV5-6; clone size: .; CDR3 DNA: TGTGCCAGCAGCTTCGGCGAGGGTTGGGACACCGGGGAGCTGTTTTTT; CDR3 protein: CASSFGEGWDTGELFF
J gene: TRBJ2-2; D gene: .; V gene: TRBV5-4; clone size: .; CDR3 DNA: TGTGCCAGCAGCCCCCAGGTGGCGAACACCGGGGAGCTGTTTTTT; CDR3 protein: CASSPQVANTGELFF
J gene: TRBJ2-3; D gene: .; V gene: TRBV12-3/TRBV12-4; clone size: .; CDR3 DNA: TGTGCCAGCAGTTTAATACTGGATACGCAGTATTTT; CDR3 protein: CASSLILDTQYF
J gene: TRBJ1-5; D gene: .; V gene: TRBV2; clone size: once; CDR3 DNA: TGTGCCAGCAGCCCAGACAATCAGCCCCAGCATTTT; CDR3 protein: CASSPDNQPQHF
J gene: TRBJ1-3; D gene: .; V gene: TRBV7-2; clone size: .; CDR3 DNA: TGTGCCAGCAGCTTTCCAGGGGGAAACACCATATATTTT; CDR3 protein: CASSFPGGNTIYF
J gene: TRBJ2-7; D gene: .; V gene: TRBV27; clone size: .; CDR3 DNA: TGTGCCGGCAGTTTGGTAGGGACTCACGAGCAGTACTTC; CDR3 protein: CAGSLVGTHEQYF
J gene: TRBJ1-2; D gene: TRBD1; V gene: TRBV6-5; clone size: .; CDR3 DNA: TGTGCCAGCAGGCCAATGGACAGGAACTCCGCTGGCTACACCTTC; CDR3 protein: CASRPMDRNSAGYTF
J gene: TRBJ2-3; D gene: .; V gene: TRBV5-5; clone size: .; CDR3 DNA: TGTGCCAGCAGCTTGGTGGGGCTCACAGATACGCAGTATTTT; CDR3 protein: CASSLVGLTDTQYF
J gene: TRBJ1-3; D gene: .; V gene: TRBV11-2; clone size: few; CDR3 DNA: TGTGCCAGCAGCTTAACTGGACTGTTAAGGCAGAACTCTGGAAACACCATATATTTT; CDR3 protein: CASSLTGLLRQNSGNTIYF
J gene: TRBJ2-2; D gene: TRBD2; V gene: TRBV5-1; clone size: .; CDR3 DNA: TGCGCCAGCAGCCCGCTAGCGGGGGGGCCGGCCACCGGGGAGCTGTTTTTT; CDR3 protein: CASSPLAGGPATGELFF
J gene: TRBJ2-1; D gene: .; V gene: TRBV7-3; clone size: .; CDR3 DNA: TGTGCCAGCAGCCAATGGGACTCCCCTGGGTACAATGAGCAGTTCTTC; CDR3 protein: CASSQWDSPGYNEQFF
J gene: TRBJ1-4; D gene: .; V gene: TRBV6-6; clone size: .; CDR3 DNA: TGTGCCAGCACCGAAGGAGGGGACAATGAAAAACTGTTTTTT; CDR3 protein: CASTEGGDNEKLFF
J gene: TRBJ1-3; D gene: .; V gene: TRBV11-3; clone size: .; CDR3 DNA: TGTGCCAGCAGCTTTGCGGGAGGAAACACCATATATTTT; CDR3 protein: CASSFAGGNTIYF
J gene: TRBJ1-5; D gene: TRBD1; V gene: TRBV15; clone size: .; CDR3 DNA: TGTGCCACCGGGATGGACAGGGGTTTCAATCAGCCCCAGCATTTT; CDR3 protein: CATGMDRGFNQPQHF
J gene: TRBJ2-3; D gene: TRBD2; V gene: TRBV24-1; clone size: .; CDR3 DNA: TGTGCCACCAGAACTAGCGGCAGCACAGATACGCAGTATTTT; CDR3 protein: CATRTSGSTDTQYF
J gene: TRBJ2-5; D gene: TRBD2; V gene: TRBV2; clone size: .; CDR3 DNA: TGTGCCAGCCGACAGGGGCTAGCGGGGGGGCGCATGACCCAGTACTTC; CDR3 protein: CASRQGLAGGRMTQYF
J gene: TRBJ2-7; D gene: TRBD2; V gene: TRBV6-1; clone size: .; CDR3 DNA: TGTGCCAGCAGAGAAAGGACTAGCGGGGGGAGCTCCTACGAGCAGTACTTC; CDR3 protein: CASRERTSGGSSYEQYF
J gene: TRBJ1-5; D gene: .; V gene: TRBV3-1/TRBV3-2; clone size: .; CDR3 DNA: TGTGCCAGCAGCCGAATCCGATGTAGGGGCGCGAGCAATCAGCCCCAGCATTTT; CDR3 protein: CASSRIRCRGASNQPQHF
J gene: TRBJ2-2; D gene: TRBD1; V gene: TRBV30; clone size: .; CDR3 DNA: TGTGCCTGGAGGACAGGGGGCCGAGGCGGGGAGCTGTTTTTT; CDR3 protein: CAWRTGGRGGELFF
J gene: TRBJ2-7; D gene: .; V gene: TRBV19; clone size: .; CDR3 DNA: TGTGCCACCTCAAGGGGTCACGAGCAGTACTTC; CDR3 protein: CATSRGHEQYF
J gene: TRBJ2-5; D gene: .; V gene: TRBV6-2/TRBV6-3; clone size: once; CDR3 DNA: TGTGCCAGCAGTTATGGACAAATTGGTAGGGGGACCCAGTACTTC; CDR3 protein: CASSYGQIGRGTQYF
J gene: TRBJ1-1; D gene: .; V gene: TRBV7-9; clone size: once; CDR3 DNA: TGTGCCAGCAGGGGAGGGAGAGCGAACACTGAAGCTTTCTTT; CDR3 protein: CASRGGRANTEAFF
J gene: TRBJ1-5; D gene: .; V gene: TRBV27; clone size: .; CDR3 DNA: TGTGCCAGCAGTTTTTTCCAGGGTAGCAATCAGCCCCAGCATTTT; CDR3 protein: CASSFFQGSNQPQHF
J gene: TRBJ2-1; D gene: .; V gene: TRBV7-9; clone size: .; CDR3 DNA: TGTGCCAGCAGAACGAGGGAGAATGAGCAGTTCTTC; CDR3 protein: CASRTRENEQFF
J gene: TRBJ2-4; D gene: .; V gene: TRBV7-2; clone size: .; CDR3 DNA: TGTGCCAGCAGCTTAGCGCTGGGGGCCGTGAAAAACATTCAGTACTTC; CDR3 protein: CASSLALGAVKNIQYF
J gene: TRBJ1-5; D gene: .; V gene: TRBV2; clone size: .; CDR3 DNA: TGTGCCAGCAACCCGGACAGTGTTGGGCAGCCCCAGCATTTT; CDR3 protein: CASNPDSVGQPQHF
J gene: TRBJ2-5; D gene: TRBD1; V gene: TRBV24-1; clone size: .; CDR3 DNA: TGTGCCACCAGGGGAGAACAGGGGCGACAAGAGACCCAGTACTTC; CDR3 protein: CATRGEQGRQETQYF
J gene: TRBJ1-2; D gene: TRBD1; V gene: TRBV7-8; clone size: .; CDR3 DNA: TGTGCCAGCAGCTCACTGCTTCAGACCGGGACAGGGAGTGGCTACACCTTC; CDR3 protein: CASSSLLQTGTGSGYTF
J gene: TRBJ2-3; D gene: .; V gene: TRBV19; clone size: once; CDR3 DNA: TGTGCCAGTAGTTTACTAGTTGCTAGCACAGATACGCAGTATTTT; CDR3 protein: CASSLLVASTDTQYF
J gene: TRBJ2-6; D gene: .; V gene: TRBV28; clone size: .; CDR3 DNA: TGTGCCAGCAGACGAGGACAGAACTCTGGGGCCAACGTCCTGACTTTC; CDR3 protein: CASRRGQNSGANVLTF
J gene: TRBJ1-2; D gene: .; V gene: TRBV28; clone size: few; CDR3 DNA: TGTGCCAGCAGTTTTCTATGGACCCCGGGAGCTAACTATGGCTACACCTTC; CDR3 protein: CASSFLWTPGANYGYTF
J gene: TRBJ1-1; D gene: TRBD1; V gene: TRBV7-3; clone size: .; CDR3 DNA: TGTGCCAGCAGCTTAACGGCAGGGGGGAACACTGAAGCTTTCTTT; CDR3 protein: CASSLTAGGNTEAFF
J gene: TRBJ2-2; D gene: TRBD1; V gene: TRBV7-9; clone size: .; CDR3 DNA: TGTGCCAGCAGCCCCCGTCGGACAGGGACCGGGGAGCTGTTTTTT; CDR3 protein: CASSPRRTGTGELFF
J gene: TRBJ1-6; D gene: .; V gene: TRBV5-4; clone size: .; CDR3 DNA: TGTGCCAGCAGCTTGGTGCATGGCTCTAATTCACCCCTCCACTTT; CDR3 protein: CASSLVHGSNSPLHF
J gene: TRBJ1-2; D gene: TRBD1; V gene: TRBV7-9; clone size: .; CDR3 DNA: TGTGCCAGCAGCTTAAGTAACAGGGGGACATATGGCTACACCTTC; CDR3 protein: CASSLSNRGTYGYTF
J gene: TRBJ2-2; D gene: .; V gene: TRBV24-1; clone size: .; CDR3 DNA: TGTGCCACCAGGGACCGCCGGGGAGACACCGGGGAGCTGTTTTTT; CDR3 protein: CATRDRRGDTGELFF
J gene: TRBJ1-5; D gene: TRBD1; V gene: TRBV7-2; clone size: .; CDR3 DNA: TGTGCCAGCGCCCAGACAGGGGGGAACCAGCCCCAGCATTTT; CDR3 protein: CASAQTGGNQPQHF
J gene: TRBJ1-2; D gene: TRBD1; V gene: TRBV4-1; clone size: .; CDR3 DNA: TGCGCCAGCAGCATAGGACAGGGGGGCTATGGCTACACCTTC; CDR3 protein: CASSIGQGGYGYTF
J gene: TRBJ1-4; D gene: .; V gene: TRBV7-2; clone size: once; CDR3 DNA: TGTGCCAGCAGCTTAAGCTCAGGAGGCCGTAATGAAAAACTGTTTTTT; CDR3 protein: CASSLSSGGRNEKLFF